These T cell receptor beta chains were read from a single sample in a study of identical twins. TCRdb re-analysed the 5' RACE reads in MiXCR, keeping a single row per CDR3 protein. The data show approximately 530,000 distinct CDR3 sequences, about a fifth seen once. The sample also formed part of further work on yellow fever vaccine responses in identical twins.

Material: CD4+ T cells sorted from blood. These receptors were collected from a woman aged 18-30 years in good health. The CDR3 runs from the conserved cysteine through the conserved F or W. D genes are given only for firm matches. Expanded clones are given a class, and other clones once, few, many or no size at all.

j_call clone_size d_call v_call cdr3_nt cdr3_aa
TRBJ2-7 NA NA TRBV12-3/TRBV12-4 TGTGCCAGCAGTTTCAGCCAGCTCTCCTACGAGCAGTACTTC CASSFSQLSYEQYF
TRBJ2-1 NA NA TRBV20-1 TGCAGTGACCTTGGCTTGGTAGGGAATGAGCAGTTCTTC CSDLGLVGNEQFF
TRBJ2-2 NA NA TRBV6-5 TGTGCCAGCAGTTACCGTCCAAACCCATCGGTGAACACCGGGGAGCTGTTTTTT CASSYRPNPSVNTGELFF
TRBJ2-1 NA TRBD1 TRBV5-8 TGTGCCAGCAGCTTGTACGGAAGGACAGGGTCCCATGAGCAGTTCTTC CASSLYGRTGSHEQFF
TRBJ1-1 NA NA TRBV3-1 TGTGCCAGCAGCCAAGCGGGGGATAACACTGAAGCTTTCTTT CASSQAGDNTEAFF
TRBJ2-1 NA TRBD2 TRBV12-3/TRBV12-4 TGTGCCAGCAACCTATTCGGGGCCGGGAGGAATGAGCAGTTCTTC CASNLFGAGRNEQFF
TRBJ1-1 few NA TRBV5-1 TGCGCCAGCAGCTGGGGTGCAGGCATTGAAGCTTTCTTT CASSWGAGIEAFF
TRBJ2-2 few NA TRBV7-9 TGTGCCAGCAGCCGTCGGGTCGAAGGGGAGCTGTTTTTT CASSRRVEGELFF
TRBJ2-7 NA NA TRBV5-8 TGTGCCAGCAGCTTTCCCAGGGTACAATACGAGCAGTACTTC CASSFPRVQYEQYF
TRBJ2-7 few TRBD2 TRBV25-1 TGTGCCAGCAGTGATAGCGGGAGGGCTTACGAGCAGTACTTC CASSDSGRAYEQYF
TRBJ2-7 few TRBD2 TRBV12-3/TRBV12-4 TGTGCCAGCAGTTTAAGGACTAGCGGGAGCTGGCAGTACTTC CASSLRTSGSWQYF
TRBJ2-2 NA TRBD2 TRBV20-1 TGCAGTGCTTTCCCCAGCGGGGGCGGGGAGCTGTTTTTT CSAFPSGGGELFF
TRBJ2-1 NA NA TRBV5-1 TGCGCCAGCAGCTTATCCGGGAGCCTGGGCAATGAGCAGTTCTTC CASSLSGSLGNEQFF
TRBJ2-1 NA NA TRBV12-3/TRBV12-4 TGTGCCAGCAGTTTAGCATCGCGCTCCTACAATGAGCAGTTCTTC CASSLASRSYNEQFF
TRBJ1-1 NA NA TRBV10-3 TGTGCCATCAGTGAGTCTTACCGGACGGGGGGCACTGAAGCTTTCTTT CAISESYRTGGTEAFF
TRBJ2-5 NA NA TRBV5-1 TGCGCCAGCAGCTTGGCTTCCCAGTACCAAGAGACCCAGTACTTC CASSLASQYQETQYF
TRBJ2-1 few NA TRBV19 TGTGCCAGTAGCGCGGGCGTGGCCTACAATGAGCAGTTCTTC CASSAGVAYNEQFF
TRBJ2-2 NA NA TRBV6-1 TGTGCCAGCAGAAGACTAGTGGCCGGCGGGGAGCTGTTTTTT CASRRLVAGGELFF
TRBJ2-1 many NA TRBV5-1 TGCGCCAGCAGCTTGGCCTCCGACTATCGGGTCAATGAGCAGTTCTTC CASSLASDYRVNEQFF
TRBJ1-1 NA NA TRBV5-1 TGCGCCAGCAGCAAACAGGAGAACACTGAAGCTTTCTTT CASSKQENTEAFF
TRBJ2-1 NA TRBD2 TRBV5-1 TGCGCCAGCAGCTTGGGGCCTAGCGGATCGAGCTCCTACAATGAGCAGTTCTTC CASSLGPSGSSSYNEQFF
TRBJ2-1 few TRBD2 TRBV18 TGTGCCAGCTCACCCTCTTCACTAGCGGCCGCCTACAATGAGCAGTTCTTC CASSPSSLAAAYNEQFF
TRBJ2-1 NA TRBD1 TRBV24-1 TGTGCCACTACGGGACAGACCAACAATGAGCAGTTCTTC CATTGQTNNEQFF
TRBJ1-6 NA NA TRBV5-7 TGTGCCAGCAGCTTGGAGCAGGGAAATTCACCCCTCCACTTT CASSLEQGNSPLHF
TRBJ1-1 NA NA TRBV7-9 TGTGCCAGCAGCCCTAAGTCGGGGGGCACTGAAGCTTTCTTT CASSPKSGGTEAFF
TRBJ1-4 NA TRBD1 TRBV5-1 TGCGCCAGCAGCCCAGGGACAGCTTCTAATGAAAAACTGTTTTTT CASSPGTASNEKLFF
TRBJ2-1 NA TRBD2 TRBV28 TGTGCCAGCAGCAAGCGGGAGCGGGCCTACAATGAGCAGTTCTTC CASSKRERAYNEQFF
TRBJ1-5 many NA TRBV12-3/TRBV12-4 TGTGCCAGCAGTTTTGAGGTAATTGGGCAGCCCCAGCATTTT CASSFEVIGQPQHF
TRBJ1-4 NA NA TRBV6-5 TGTGCCAGCAGTTACTCCGGGTTAACGGAAAAACTGTTTTTT CASSYSGLTEKLFF
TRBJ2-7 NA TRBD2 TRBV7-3 TGTGCCAGCAGCATTAGTACTAGCGTGGGATACGAGCAGTACTTC CASSISTSVGYEQYF
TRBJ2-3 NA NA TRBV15 TGTGCCACCAAGAGCGGGCTGAACACAGATACGCAGTATTTT CATKSGLNTDTQYF
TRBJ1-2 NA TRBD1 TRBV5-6 TGTGCCAGCAGCCCGACAGGGGGCGCGGATAACTATGGCTACACCTTC CASSPTGGADNYGYTF
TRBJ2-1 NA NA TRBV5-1 TGCGCCAGTCAGCTTGGGCCGGGGGGCGCAGGCAATGAGCAGTTCTTC CASQLGPGGAGNEQFF
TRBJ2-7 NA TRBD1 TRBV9 TGTGCCAGCAGCGTAGCTCCCCCCGGGGGACAGGGTACACCAGGGTACTTC CASSVAPPGGQGTPGYF
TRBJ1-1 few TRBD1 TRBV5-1 TGCGCCAGCAGCCCGGCGGGACAGGGGTCCACTGAAGCTTTCTTT CASSPAGQGSTEAFF
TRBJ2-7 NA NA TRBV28 TGTGCCACAAAATTGAGGACACTCTACGAGCAGTACTTC CATKLRTLYEQYF
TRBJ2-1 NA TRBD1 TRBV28 TGTGCCAGCAGTTTGGCGGGACAGGGCAGGGGCAGTGAGCAGTTCTTC CASSLAGQGRGSEQFF